This T cell receptor beta chain is from a study of cytomegalovirus exposure and HLA in healthy donors. V lost 5 bases to trimming and J lost 4 bases; unmatched junction nucleotides: 2. The germline CDR1 and CDR2 sequences are SGHNT and YYREEE (reference sequence). This CDR3 is 13 amino acids long. Comment on this clone: What it recognizes is unknown.

General observations from the study: Analyses of presence and absence presupposed an approximately uniform sequencing depth across donors.

It was with 60 Vbeta and 13 Jbeta primers that the PCR ran. Per the authors' pipeline: Later reanalysis found roughly 80 million unique TCR beta chains, 10 million to 14 million of them shared. Measured with immunoSEQ multiplex PCR; TCRdb has only the in-frame clones, and not every one. The D gene and trimming were derived from the DNA, and the V and J assignments and clone size from that table. Counted here are about 200,000 clones, around 83% occurring once; the ten biggest clones make up over 5%. The source is a woman between 50 and 59 years old in good health and CMV-seropositive. Source material: PBMCs. This chain joins TRBV5-4 and TRBJ1-4; 7 bases map to TRBD1. The CDR3 DNA sequence: TGTGCCAGCAGGAGACAGGGTAATGAAAAACTGTTTTTT. Amino acid sequence: CASRRQGNEKLFF. The entire variable domain, with the rest obtained from reference TRBV5-4 and TRBJ1-4, is as follows: ETGVTQSPTHLIKTRGQQVTLRCSSQSGHNTVSWYQQALGQGPQFIFQYYREEENGRGNFPPRFSGLQFPNYSSELNVNALELDDSALYLCASRRQGNEKLFFGSGTQLSVL.